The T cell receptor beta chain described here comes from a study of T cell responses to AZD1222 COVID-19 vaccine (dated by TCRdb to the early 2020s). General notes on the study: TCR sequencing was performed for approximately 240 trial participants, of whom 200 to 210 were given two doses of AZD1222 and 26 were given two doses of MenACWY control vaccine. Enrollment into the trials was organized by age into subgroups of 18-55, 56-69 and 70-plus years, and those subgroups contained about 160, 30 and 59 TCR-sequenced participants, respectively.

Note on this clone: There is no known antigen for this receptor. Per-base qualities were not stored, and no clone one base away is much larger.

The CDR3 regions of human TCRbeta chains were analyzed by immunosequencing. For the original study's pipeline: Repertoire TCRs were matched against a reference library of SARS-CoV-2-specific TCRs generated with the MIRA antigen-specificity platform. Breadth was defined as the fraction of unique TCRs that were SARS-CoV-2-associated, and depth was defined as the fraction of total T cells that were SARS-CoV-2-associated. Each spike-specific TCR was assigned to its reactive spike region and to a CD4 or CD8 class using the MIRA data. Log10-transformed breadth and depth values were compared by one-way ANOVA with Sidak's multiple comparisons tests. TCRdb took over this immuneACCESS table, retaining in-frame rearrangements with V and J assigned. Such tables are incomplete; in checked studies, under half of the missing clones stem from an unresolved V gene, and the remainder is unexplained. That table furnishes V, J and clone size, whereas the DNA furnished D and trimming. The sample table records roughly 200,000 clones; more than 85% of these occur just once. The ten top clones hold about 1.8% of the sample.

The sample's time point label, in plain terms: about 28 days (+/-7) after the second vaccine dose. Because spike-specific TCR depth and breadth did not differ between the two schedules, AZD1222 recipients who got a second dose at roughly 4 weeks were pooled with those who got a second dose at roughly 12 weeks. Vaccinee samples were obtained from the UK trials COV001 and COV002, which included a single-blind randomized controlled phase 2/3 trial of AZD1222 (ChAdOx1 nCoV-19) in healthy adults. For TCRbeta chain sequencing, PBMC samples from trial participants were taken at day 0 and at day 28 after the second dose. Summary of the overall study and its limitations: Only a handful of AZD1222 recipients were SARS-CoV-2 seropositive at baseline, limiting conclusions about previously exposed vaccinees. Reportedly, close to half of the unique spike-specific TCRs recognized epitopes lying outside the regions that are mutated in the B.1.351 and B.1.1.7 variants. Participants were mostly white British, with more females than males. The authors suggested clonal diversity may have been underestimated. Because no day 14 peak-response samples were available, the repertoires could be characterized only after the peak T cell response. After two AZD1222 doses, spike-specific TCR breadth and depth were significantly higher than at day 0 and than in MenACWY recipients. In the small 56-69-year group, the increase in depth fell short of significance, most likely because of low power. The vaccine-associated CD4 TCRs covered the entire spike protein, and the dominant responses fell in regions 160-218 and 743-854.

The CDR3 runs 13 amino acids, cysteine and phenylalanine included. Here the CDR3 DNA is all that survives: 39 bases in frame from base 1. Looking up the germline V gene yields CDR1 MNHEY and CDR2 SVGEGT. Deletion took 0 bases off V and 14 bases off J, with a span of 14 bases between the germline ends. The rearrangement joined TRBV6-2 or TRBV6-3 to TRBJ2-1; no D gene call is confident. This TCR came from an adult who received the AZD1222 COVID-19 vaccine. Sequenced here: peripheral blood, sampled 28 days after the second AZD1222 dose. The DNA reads TGTGCCAGCAGTTACTCGATTGGGTCGGCGGAGTTCTTC. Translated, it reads CASSYSIGSAEFF.